The 22 T cell receptor beta chains presented below share a single source sample, sequenced in a study of T-cell reconstitution after alpha-beta-depleted transplantation in children (dated by TCRdb to 2015 to 2016). Library preparation was by PCR. The sequencer listed for this sample is Illumina HiSeq 2500. Molecular barcoding was employed in the preparation of TCR libraries, with unique molecular identifiers being used to normalize TCRbeta repertoire quantification. TCRdb itself trimmed the public reads at Q25 with fastp, ran MiXCR and retained productive beta chains. For every CDR3 protein sequence, its rows merge into one entry that carries the most common genes and DNA. The sample table holds about 480,000 distinct CDR3 sequences, of which about 12% were seen once. In total, the top ten clones hold 5% to 6% of the sample. This specimen was PBMCs from the stem cell graft donor, taken from the stem cell graft. Receptors originate from a human donor who donated a stem cell graft to a child with combined immunodeficiency.

In this sample, this clonotype turned up a few times. The chain joins TRBV2 to TRBJ1-4, with D unclear. Trimming stripped 6 bases from V and 2 bases from J, with 19 bases between. The CDR3 is 17 amino acids. Germline V lookup: CDR1 SNHLY, CDR2 FYNNEI. The CDR3 DNA sequence: TGTGCCAGCAGCCAAAGCGTGGACCTCGGGACTAATGAAAAACTGTTTTTT. Its protein product is CASSQSVDLGTNEKLFF.

The chain carries TRBV12-3 or TRBV12-4 and TRBJ1-3; D is possibly TRBD1 (6 bases). Trimming removed 7 bases from V and 1 base from J, with 17 bases in between. This CDR3 region has 16 residues. CDR3 amino acids: CASTLGGHLSGNTIYF. CDR3 nucleotide sequence: TGTGCCAGCACCTTGGGGGGGCATTTATCTGGAAACACCATATATTTT.

This clonotype was seen repeatedly, ten times or more. This CDR3 reads CASSLSGRSGELFF. The DNA of the CDR3 is TGTGCCAGCAGTTTATCAGGGCGAAGCGGGGAGCTGTTTTTT. This chain connects TRBV27 to TRBJ2-2; D is unresolved. The CDR3 is 14 residues long. The V and J ends lost 0 bases and 7 bases respectively, with 9 bases between them. Germline assignment: CDR1 MNHEY and CDR2 SMNVEV (reference sequence).

This clonotype was seen a handful of times. The V and J genes are TRBV30 and TRBJ2-1; D perhaps matches TRBD2 (5 bases). The CDR3 runs 12 residues. The V end lost 0 bases, the J end lost 5 bases, and 5 bases lay between the germline ends. Germline V gives CDR1 GTSNPN, CDR2 SVGIG (reference sequence). The CDR3 DNA follows: TGTGCCTGGAGTGTCGGGAACAATGAGCAGTTCTTC. Amino acids: CAWSVGNNEQFF.

This clonotype was recorded at least ten times. The gene calls are TRBV20-1 and TRBJ2-1; no clear D. V was cut by 6 bases and J by 0 bases, with 12 bases left in between. The CDR3 contains 14 residues. Germline V CDR1 and CDR2: DFQATT, SNEGSKA (reference sequence). This chain's CDR3 is CSAARASSYNEQFF. The CDR3 DNA sequence: TGCAGTGCCGCCCGGGCCAGCTCCTACAATGAGCAGTTCTTC.

The rearrangement joins TRBV29-1 to TRBJ2-5; possible D gene TRBD2, 5 bases. The CDR3 extends over 14 amino acids. Germline CDR1 and CDR2: SQVTM and ANQGSEA. V was trimmed by 7 bases and J by 5 bases, leaving 20 bases between them. The CDR3 DNA sequence: TGCAGCGCCCGAGGAGCAAGTCGAGGGGAGACCCAGTACTTC. This sequence encodes CSARGASRGETQYF. Using reference TRBV29-1 and TRBJ2-5 for the parts outside the CDR3, the full variable domain is SAVISQKPSRDICQRGTSLTIQCQVDSQVTMMFWYRQQPGQSLTLIATANQGSEATYESGFVIDKFPISRPNLTFSTLTVSNMSPEDSSIYLCSARGASRGETQYFGPGTRLLVL.

The chain uses TRBV7-2 and TRBJ2-3; 10 nucleotides line up with TRBD2. Germline CDR1 and CDR2: SGHTA and FQGNSA. The V segment lost 2 bases and the J segment 13 bases; nucleotides outside the gene matches: 3. The CDR3 runs 12 residues. For the CDR3, the DNA is TGTGCCAGCAGCTTACTAGCGGGAGAGGAGTATTTT. Translation: CASSLLAGEEYF.

Many counts were recorded for this clonotype. The V gene is TRBV27, the J gene TRBJ2-3; D not certain. Trimming took 2 bases from V and 6 from J, leaving 9 bases between them. CDR3 length equals 13 residues. Germline V gives CDR1 MNHEY, CDR2 SMNVEV (reference sequence). The CDR3 loop is CASSLSPLDTQYF. The CDR3 region has the DNA TGTGCCAGCAGTTTAAGTCCCTTGGATACGCAGTATTTT.

V and J are TRBV7-3 and TRBJ2-1, with 8 bases aligning to TRBD2. V lost 5 bases, J lost 3 bases, and 6 bases stayed unmatched. This CDR3 has 15 amino acids. CDR1 is SGHTA and CDR2 is FQGTGA in the germline V gene. The CDR3 nucleotides are TGTGCCAGCAGCCGTATAGCGGGGAGCTACAATGAGCAGTTCTTC. Protein: CASSRIAGSYNEQFF. Full variable domain (rest looked up from reference TRBV7-3 and TRBJ2-1): GAGVSQTPSNKVTEKGKYVELRCDPISGHTALYWYRQSLGQGPEFLIYFQGTGAADDSGLPNDRFFAVRPEGSVSTLKIQRTERGDSAVYLCASSRIAGSYNEQFFGPGTRLTVL.

This clonotype was observed a few times. The gene calls are TRBV5-1 and TRBJ2-7; tentative D call: TRBD1 (6 bases). Trimming took off 0 bases at V and 3 bases at J, with 16 bases between the two ends. The CDR3 length is 16 residues. Germline V lookup: CDR1 SGHRS, CDR2 YFSETQ. As DNA, the CDR3 is TGCGCCAGCAGCTTGGCCGGCTCTACAGGGAGCTACGAGCAGTACTTC. Translation: CASSLAGSTGSYEQYF.

The V call is TRBV10-3, the J call TRBJ2-7; D may be TRBD1 (5 bases). Between the trimmed V and J ends, which lost 10 bases and 4 bases, there was a span of 14 bases. The CDR3 extends over 12 amino acids. Germline V gene sequence: CDR1 ENHRY, CDR2 SYGVKD. The CDR3 here is CASAGLGYEQYF. The CDR3 nucleotides are TGTGCCAGCGCAGGGTTGGGGTACGAGCAGTACTTC.

A few counts support this clonotype. The chain couples TRBV5-1 to TRBJ1-4, with 7 bases lining up with TRBD1. CDR3 length: 15 amino acids. V gave up 5 bases and J gave up 6 bases; unmatched junction bases: 10. The germline V gene has CDR1 SGHRS and CDR2 YFSETQ. In DNA, the CDR3 is TGCGCCAGCAGACCCGAGACAGGGAGAGATGAAAAACTGTTTTTT. Translating it yields CASRPETGRDEKLFF.

This clonotype was recorded a few times. The chain combines TRBV7-9 with TRBJ1-1; 8 bases match TRBD1. Per germline, CDR1 SEHNR and CDR2 FQNEAQ (reference sequence). This CDR3 is built from 13 residues. V was clipped by 5 bases and J by 8 bases; unmatched bases: 7. The CDR3 nucleotides are TGTGCCAGCAGCCGACAGGGGATCCAAGAAGCTTTCTTT. It is translated as CASSRQGIQEAFF.

This clonotype was recorded at least ten times. The gene calls are TRBV6-1 and TRBJ1-5, with 7 bases identical to TRBD1. The CDR3 consists of 15 residues. From germline, CDR1 is MNHNS and CDR2 SASEGT. J was trimmed by 2 bases and V by 6 bases; bases with no gene match: 7. CDR3 sequence (DNA): TGTGCCAGCAGCCCGACAGGGTTGGGCAATCAGCCCCAGCATTTT. Residues: CASSPTGLGNQPQHF.

The chain couples TRBV3-1 to TRBJ2-6; 10 positions agree with TRBD1. Germline V gene data show CDR1 as LGHDT and CDR2 as YNNKEL (reference sequence). The CDR3 length is 18 residues. The V segment lost 2 bases and the J segment 1 base; nucleotides outside the gene matches: 5. The CDR3 nucleotides read TGTGCCAGCAGCCAACCCCGGGACAGGGGATCTGGGGCCAACGTCCTGACTTTC. Residues: CASSQPRDRGSGANVLTF.

The chain uses TRBV2 and TRBJ2-5; tentatively, D is TRBD1 (5 bases). The CDR3 is 12 residues long. V dropped 6 bases and J dropped 0 bases, with 5 bases sitting between them. Germline V lookup: CDR1 SNHLY, CDR2 FYNNEI. The chain's CDR3 is CASRDNQETQYF. The CDR3 bases are TGTGCCAGCAGGGACAACCAAGAGACCCAGTACTTC.

The chain carries TRBV11-2 and TRBJ2-1, with D maybe TRBD1 (6 bases). The germline CDR1 and CDR2 sequences are SGHAT and FQNNGV. The CDR3 spans 12 residues. Trimming stripped 10 bases from V and 2 bases from J, with 9 bases between. In DNA, the CDR3 is TGTGCCACCGGGACAACCTACAATGAGCAGTTCTTC. Its protein is CATGTTYNEQFF.

This clonotype appeared many times. The chain uses TRBV4-3 and TRBJ2-7; TRBD1 or TRBD2 may be the D gene (5 bases each). Trimming left V 0 bases short and J 5 bases short, with 11 bases between. This CDR3 region has 14 residues. Germline V gene lookup returns CDR1 LGHNA and CDR2 YSLEER. This CDR3 is CASSQDYGDDEQYF. Here the CDR3 DNA reads TGCGCCAGCAGCCAAGATTACGGGGACGACGAGCAGTACTTC.

This clonotype has only a few counts. The chain's CDR3 is CASSLRHSGANVLTF. The CDR3 DNA reads TGTGCCAGCAGCCTAAGGCACTCTGGGGCCAACGTCCTGACTTTC. The chain carries TRBV7-3 and TRBJ2-6; no definite D call. The CDR3 contains 15 residues. CDR1 is SGHTA and CDR2 is FQGTGA in the germline V gene. The V gene lost 5 bases and the J gene lost 0 bases, with 8 bases spanning the gap.

The table lists this clonotype with a few counts. V is TRBV7-6 and J is TRBJ2-3; 10 nucleotides align to TRBD2. With V trimmed by 3 bases and J by 4 bases, 4 bases remained unmatched. The CDR3 contains 15 residues. The germline V gene encodes CDR1 SGHVS and CDR2 FNYEAQ. This CDR3 is CASSFPSGGADTQYF. Here the CDR3 DNA reads TGTGCCAGCAGCTTCCCTAGCGGGGGTGCAGATACGCAGTATTTT.

This clonotype was detected only once. This chain links TRBV15 with TRBJ2-7; TRBD2 is a possible D gene (6 bases). V was clipped by 3 bases and J by 3 bases, with 9 bases between them. The CDR3 is 13 residues long. Germline lookup yields CDR1 LNHNV and CDR2 YYDKDF (reference sequence). CDR3 amino acids: CATSSRRGYEQYF. The CDR3 nucleotides are TGTGCCACCAGCAGTCGGCGGGGCTACGAGCAGTACTTC. Combining the CDR3 with reference TRBV15 and TRBJ2-7 gives the whole variable domain DAMVIQNPRYQVTQFGKPVTLSCSQTLNHNVMYWYQQKSSQAPKLLFHYYDKDFNNEADTPDNFQSRRPNTSFCFLDIRSPGLGDTAMYLCATSSRRGYEQYFGPGTRLTVT.

This clonotype was counted only a few times. J is TRBJ2-7 and V is TRBV4-3; 8 positions agree with TRBD2. Germline assignment: CDR1 LGHNA and CDR2 YSLEER. This CDR3 has 15 amino acids. V lost 4 bases, J lost 3 bases, and 8 bases stayed unmatched. The CDR3 protein is CASSPYLAGLYEQYF. The DNA of the CDR3 is TGCGCCAGCAGCCCTTACTTAGCGGGGCTCTACGAGCAGTACTTC.